Below are 26 T cell receptor beta chains sequenced from a single sample in a study of T cell responses to AZD1222 COVID-19 vaccine. The assay was immunoSEQ multiplex PCR, and TCRdb's table has in-frame clones only and misses some. The table lists about 100,000 clones, about 89% of them singletons. This sample comprised peripheral blood, obtained on day 0 of AZD1222 vaccination. The receptor source for this set is an adult in good health.

This chain uses TRBV27 with TRBJ1-6; maybe TRBD1 (5 bases). The CDR3 has 16 amino acids. CDR1 MNHEY and CDR2 SMNVEV come from the germline V gene (reference sequence). V lost 6 bases and J lost 1, with 13 bases in between. The CDR3 is CASSKAGGSYNSPLHF. The CDR3 region has the DNA TGTGCCAGCAGCAAAGCCGGGGGGTCCTATAATTCACCCCTCCACTTT.

This sequence joins TRBV5-1 and TRBJ1-1; TRBD1 might be the D (6 bases). Trimming stripped 2 bases from V and 7 bases from J, with 9 bases between. The V gene's germline CDR1 is SGHRS and CDR2 YFSETQ. The CDR3 covers 12 residues. CDR3 region: CASSLPDSEAFF. CDR3 in DNA: TGCGCCAGCAGCTTACCGGACAGTGAAGCTTTCTTT.

This rearrangement joins TRBV7-3 to TRBJ2-1; TRBD2 is a possible D gene (5 bases). V was cut by 5 bases and J by 0 bases, with 11 bases left in between. Germline V gene data show CDR1 as SGHTA and CDR2 as FQGTGA. The CDR3 extends over 15 amino acids. CDR3 loop: CASSPLGSSYNEQFF. The CDR3 DNA reads TGTGCCAGCAGCCCGTTGGGGAGCTCCTACAATGAGCAGTTCTTC. Full variable domain (outside the CDR3, taken from reference TRBV7-3 and TRBJ2-1): GAGVSQTPSNKVTEKGKYVELRCDPISGHTALYWYRQSLGQGPEFLIYFQGTGAADDSGLPNDRFFAVRPEGSVSTLKIQRTERGDSAVYLCASSPLGSSYNEQFFGPGTRLTVL.

This sequence joins TRBV7-9 and TRBJ2-4; 7 bases align to TRBD1. The junction had 6 bases not matched to a gene; V was cut back by 4 bases and J by 0 bases. The CDR3 contains 16 residues. The germline CDR1 and CDR2 sequences are SEHNR and FQNEAQ (reference sequence). CDR3: CASSSPRTGAKNIQYF. Written as DNA, the CDR3 is TGTGCCAGCAGCTCACCGCGGACAGGAGCCAAAAACATTCAGTACTTC.

The chain uses TRBV5-6 and TRBJ1-1; D unresolved. This CDR3 is built from 13 residues. Per the germline V gene, CDR1 is SGHDT and CDR2 is YYEEEE. V lost 3 bases to trimming and J lost 1 base, with 7 bases between them. As DNA, the CDR3 is TGTGCCAGCAGCTCGCGCCCGAACACTGAAGCTTTCTTT. Translating it yields CASSSRPNTEAFF.

CDR3 sequence reads: CASRRSTDTQYF. The CDR3 DNA follows: TGCGCCAGCCGGCGAAGCACAGATACGCAGTATTTT. This chain uses TRBV10-2 with TRBJ2-3; unclear D gene. Trimming cost V 8 bases and J 0 bases, with 6 bases left between them. This CDR3 comprises 12 residues. The germline gives CDR1 WSHSY, CDR2 SAAADI.

The rearrangement uses TRBV5-4 and TRBJ1-1, with D perhaps matching TRBD1 (5 bases). The CDR3 runs 15 residues. V lost 3 bases to trimming and J lost 3 bases, with 15 bases between them. Germline CDR1 reads SGHNT; CDR2 reads YYREEE (reference sequence). CDR3 DNA: TGTGCCAGCAGCTGGGGCAGTCGGCAGGACACTGAAGCTTTCTTT. It translates to CASSWGSRQDTEAFF. Together with reference TRBV5-4 and TRBJ1-1, the CDR3 gives the full variable domain: ETGVTQSPTHLIKTRGQQVTLRCSSQSGHNTVSWYQQALGQGPQFIFQYYREEENGRGNFPPRFSGLQFPNYSSELNVNALELDDSALYLCASSWGSRQDTEAFFGQGTRLTVV.

This chain uses TRBV6-5 with TRBJ1-3, with D perhaps TRBD1 (5 bases). The CDR3 contains 12 residues. Trimming pared 7 bases from V and 4 bases from J, leaving 8 bases between. Germline values: CDR1 MNHEY, CDR2 SVGAGI. DNA of the CDR3: TGTGCCAGCATGGGGGACGGAAACACCATATATTTT. Translation gives CASMGDGNTIYF.

The chain recombines TRBV3-1 (or the pseudogene TRBV3-2) with TRBJ1-2; weak D call: TRBD1 (6 bases). From germline, CDR1 is LGHDT and CDR2 YNNKEL (reference sequence). Trimming stripped 6 bases from V and 6 bases from J, with 23 bases between. This CDR3 contains 16 residues. The CDR3 protein is CASRNNWDTGGDGYTF. Here the CDR3 DNA reads TGTGCCAGCAGGAACAACTGGGACACGGGAGGCGATGGCTACACCTTC.

The chain couples TRBV19 to TRBJ1-3; possibly TRBD1 for D (5 bases). Germline loops: CDR1 LNHDA, CDR2 SQIVND (reference sequence). This CDR3 is 13 amino acids long. V lost 3 bases to trimming and J lost 4 bases, with 7 bases between them. The CDR3 spells CASSMGPGNTIYF. CDR3 sequence (DNA): TGTGCCAGTAGTATGGGACCGGGAAACACCATATATTTT.

The chain employs TRBV29-1 and TRBJ1-1; unclear D gene. This CDR3 is built from 12 residues. CDR1 and CDR2 from the germline V gene are SQVTM and ANQGSEA. The V end lost 6 bases, the J end lost 1 base, and 9 bases lay between the germline ends. The CDR3 nucleotides read TGCAGCGTCCTCGTGGGGAACACTGAAGCTTTCTTT. This encodes CSVLVGNTEAFF.

The chain links TRBV20-1 to TRBJ2-7; D gene uncertain. This CDR3 comprises 11 residues. CDR1 and CDR2 from the germline V gene are DFQATT and SNEGSKA (reference sequence). The ends were cut back, 7 bases at V and 4 bases at J, with 11 bases in the middle. Here the CDR3 DNA reads TGCAGTGGCTCAGCCGGGTACGAGCAGTACTTC. Its protein is CSGSAGYEQYF.

The rearrangement uses TRBV5-1 and TRBJ1-4, with no clear D. The germline gives CDR1 SGHRS, CDR2 YFSETQ. The CDR3 spans 16 residues. Trimming took off 0 bases at V and 0 bases at J, with 9 bases between the two ends. In DNA, the CDR3 is TGCGCCAGCAGCTTGGGGTCCAGTGCAACTAATGAAAAACTGTTTTTT. The encoded protein is CASSLGSSATNEKLFF.

This rearrangement joins TRBV27 to TRBJ1-2; tentatively, D is TRBD1 (5 bases). Germline V gene lookup returns CDR1 MNHEY and CDR2 SMNVEV (reference sequence). CDR3 length: 17 residues. Between the trimmed V and J ends, which lost 5 bases and 6 bases, there was a span of 25 bases. This CDR3 is CASSTNRDAPLLDGYTF. DNA for the CDR3: TGTGCCAGCAGTACCAACCGGGACGCACCTTTGTTGGATGGCTACACCTTC.

The rearrangement joins TRBV7-3 to TRBJ2-1; D gene uncertain. Trimming took off 1 base at V and 9 bases at J, with 13 bases between the two ends. CDR1 is SGHTA, CDR2 FQGTGA, per germline. The CDR3 totals 14 residues. This chain's CDR3 is CASSLNSYLSEQFF. In DNA, the CDR3 is TGTGCCAGCAGCTTAAACTCTTATCTCTCTGAGCAGTTCTTC.

The chain recombines TRBV28 with TRBJ1-1; the D is unclear. V was cut by 5 bases and J by 1 base, with 14 bases left in between. The CDR3 loop spans 15 amino acids. Germline CDR1 is MDHEN and CDR2 is SYDVKM. In DNA, the CDR3 is TGTGCCAGCAGTGGGCGGGCGTTGGGGAACACTGAAGCTTTCTTT. Translated, it gives CASSGRALGNTEAFF.

Only one count was recorded for this clone. V gene TRBV19 combines with J gene TRBJ1-2; tentatively, D is TRBD1 (5 bases). Germline V CDR1 and CDR2: LNHDA, SQIVND (reference sequence). V lost 9 bases and J lost 1, with 12 bases in between. CDR3 length: 13 amino acids. The CDR3, as DNA: TGTGCCAGACTAAAGGGGAATAACTATGGCTACACCTTC. Translated: CARLKGNNYGYTF.

V usage is TRBV6-6 and J usage is TRBJ2-2; TRBD2 matches at 9 bases. The CDR3 totals 17 residues. V was clipped by 6 bases and J by 4 bases; unmatched bases: 12. Germline V gene lookup returns CDR1 MNHNY and CDR2 SVGAGI (reference sequence). The CDR3 reads CASSRPGLAGITGELFF. The DNA for the CDR3 is TGTGCCAGCAGCCGACCTGGTCTAGCGGGAATCACCGGGGAGCTGTTTTTT.

V usage is TRBV6-1 and J usage is TRBJ2-1; 13 bases line up with TRBD2. Germline CDR1 MNHNS, CDR2 SASEGT. The CDR3 extends over 17 amino acids. J gave up 8 bases and V 0 bases, and 7 bases lay outside the gene matches. CDR3 nucleotide sequence: TGTGCCAGCAGTGAAGCGTCACTAGCGGGGGGGCTCGATGAGCAGTTCTTC. Protein product: CASSEASLAGGLDEQFF.

The chain employs TRBV5-6 and TRBJ1-4, with D maybe TRBD1 (5 bases). This CDR3 is 15 amino acids long. Germline loops: CDR1 SGHDT, CDR2 YYEEEE. V lost 7 bases to trimming and J lost 8 bases, with 21 bases between them. The DNA for the CDR3 is TGTGCCAGCCTACGGGGGACGGCCACACCCGAAAAACTGTTTTTT. This encodes CASLRGTATPEKLFF.

The rearrangement joins TRBV2 to TRBJ2-7; D perhaps matches TRBD1 (6 bases). CDR1 SNHLY and CDR2 FYNNEI come from the germline V gene. The CDR3 runs to 13 residues. V was pared by 5 bases and J by 6 bases, with 14 bases between. CDR3 protein: CASSSSQGREQYF. The CDR3 coding sequence is TGTGCCAGCAGTTCGTCACAGGGACGCGAGCAGTACTTC.

The chain joins TRBV6-5 to TRBJ2-7, with 8 bases that match TRBD2. Germline assignment: CDR1 MNHEY and CDR2 SVGAGI. The CDR3 is 15 amino acids. The junction had 7 bases not matched to a gene; V was cut back by 6 bases and J by 0 bases. The CDR3 reads CASRTGGSSSYEQYF. The CDR3 nucleotides read TGTGCCAGCAGAACGGGGGGGTCGTCCTCCTACGAGCAGTACTTC.

This chain joins TRBV5-1 and TRBJ2-1; 8 nucleotides match TRBD1. This CDR3 is 14 amino acids long. The germline V gene has CDR1 SGHRS and CDR2 YFSETQ. J was trimmed by 5 bases and V by 4 bases; bases with no gene match: 5. CDR3 sequence (DNA): TGCGCCAGCAGCCCCGGACAGGGCCACAATGAGCAGTTCTTC. It codes for CASSPGQGHNEQFF. Combining the CDR3 with reference TRBV5-1 and TRBJ2-1 gives the whole variable domain KAGVTQTPRYLIKTRGQQVTLSCSPISGHRSVSWYQQTPGQGLQFLFEYFSETQRNKGNFPGRFSGRQFSNSRSEMNVSTLELGDSALYLCASSPGQGHNEQFFGPGTRLTVL.

V and J are TRBV28 and TRBJ1-1, with 12 nucleotides matching TRBD1. Germline V lookup: CDR1 MDHEN, CDR2 SYDVKM. V gave up 6 bases and J gave up 5 bases; unmatched junction bases: 13. This CDR3 has 17 residues. CDR3 loop: CASSSTGTGGARTEAFF. The CDR3 region has the DNA TGTGCCAGCAGCTCCACCGGGACAGGGGGCGCCCGGACTGAAGCTTTCTTT. Full variable domain (rest looked up from reference TRBV28 and TRBJ1-1): DVKVTQSSRYLVKRTGEKVFLECVQDMDHENMFWYRQDPGLGLRLIYFSYDVKMKEKGDIPEGYSVSREKKERFSLILESASTNQTSMYLCASSSTGTGGARTEAFFGQGTRLTVV.

The chain recombines TRBV29-1 with TRBJ2-7, with a possible D match to TRBD1 (6 bases). CDR3 length: 13 amino acids. With 6 bases removed from V and 1 base from J, the gap between germline ends came to 13 bases. Germline loops: CDR1 SQVTM, CDR2 ANQGSEA. The CDR3 protein is CSVRQDPSYEQYF. CDR3 coding DNA: TGCAGCGTAAGACAGGACCCATCCTACGAGCAGTACTTC.

The CDR3 DNA reads TGCGCCAGCAGCCAAGAGAAGGACAGGGCTAACACTGAAGCTTTCTTT. Residues: CASSQEKDRANTEAFF. The chain combines TRBV4-1 with TRBJ1-1; 8 bases match TRBD1. The germline V gene encodes CDR1 MGHRA and CDR2 YSYEKL. CDR3 size: 16 residues. J gave up 2 bases and V 0 bases, and 5 bases lay outside the gene matches.